These 12 T cell receptor beta chains came from one sample sequenced in a study of PD-1 blockade in classical Hodgkin lymphoma (dated by TCRdb to about 2020). Libraries were constructed by the immunoSEQ multiplex PCR assay. Imported from immuneACCESS, the table was reduced by TCRdb to in-frame sequences with V and J called. These copies leave out some clones; in studies compared against another copy, an unresolved V gene accounts for under half, and the cause of the remainder is not known. The sample has 46,000 or so clones on record, about nine tenths of them singletons. Clones ranked in the top ten supply 8% to 10% of the sample. The time point label on this specimen signifies: cycle 1 day 1 (C1D1), immediately before nivolumab initiation. Every trial patient had relapsed following autologous stem cell transplantation, and prior brentuximab vedotin exposure was what differed among cohorts A, B and C.

Sequenced material: peripheral blood mononuclear cells (PBMCs), taken at baseline. The source is a human donor with classical Hodgkin lymphoma.

The chain is built from TRBV4-1 and TRBJ2-3; possible D gene TRBD1, 6 bases. CDR3 length: 17 residues. The V end lost 0 bases, the J end lost 2 bases, and 15 bases lay between the germline ends. The germline CDR1 and CDR2 sequences are MGHRA and YSYEKL. CDR3 nucleotides: TGCGCCAGCAGCCAAGACCGAAGGGGGTTTTACACAGATACGCAGTATTTT. Protein sequence: CASSQDRRGFYTDTQYF.

This clone appeared a single time. The J gene is TRBJ2-7, the V gene TRBV10-3; the match to TRBD1 covers 7 bases. Germline V lookup: CDR1 ENHRY, CDR2 SYGVKD. After removal of 10 bases from V and 2 bases from J, the junction contained 8 bases not matched to a gene. CDR3 length equals 13 residues. CDR3 nucleotide sequence: TGTGCCACCAGAGAGACAGGGACCTACGAGCAGTACTTC. Translation gives CATRETGTYEQYF.

This clone has just one count. The rearrangement uses TRBV7-9 and TRBJ2-2; D is uncertain. The germline V gene encodes CDR1 SEHNR and CDR2 FQNEAQ (reference sequence). The length of the CDR3 is 12 residues. V lost 11 bases to trimming and J lost 5 bases, with 12 bases between them. The CDR3 coding sequence is TGTGCCTCCAGGCTCGGGACCGGGGAGCTGTTTTTT. Amino acids: CASRLGTGELFF.

The chain has TRBV28 and TRBJ2-7; 8 nucleotides align to TRBD1. V shed 6 bases and J 0 bases; nucleotides not matched to a gene: 7. Looked up from germline, CDR1 is MDHEN and CDR2 is SYDVKM. This CDR3 comprises 15 residues. The CDR3 loop is CASRIRDRSSYEQYF. The CDR3 nucleotides are TGTGCCAGCAGGATTCGGGACAGGAGCTCCTACGAGCAGTACTTC.

The chain employs TRBV19 and TRBJ2-1; 9 nucleotides line up with TRBD2. The CDR3 length is 15 residues. V shed 6 bases, J shed 6 bases, and the junction held 9 bases outside the gene matches. Germline CDR1 is LNHDA and CDR2 is SQIVND (reference sequence). Here the CDR3 reads CASSPPGGRGNEQFF. CDR3 sequence (DNA): TGTGCCAGTAGCCCCCCAGGCGGGAGGGGCAATGAGCAGTTCTTC.

The rearrangement joins TRBV7-2 to TRBJ2-3; 7 nucleotides align to TRBD2. Germline V lookup: CDR1 SGHTA, CDR2 FQGNSA. V trimming: 0 bases; J trimming: 2 bases; junction bases outside the gene matches: 8. CDR3 length equals 17 residues. The CDR3 nucleotides are TGTGCCAGCAGCTTAGCGGGTGCGGGGGATTTCACAGATACGCAGTATTTT. Encoded protein: CASSLAGAGDFTDTQYF.

The rearrangement uses TRBV5-5 and TRBJ2-7, with TRBD1 as a possible D gene (5 bases). This CDR3 has 15 amino acids. The V and J ends lost 4 bases and 2 bases respectively, with 16 bases between them. The germline V gene encodes CDR1 SGHKS and CDR2 YYEKEE (reference sequence). CDR3 nucleotide sequence: TGTGCCAGCAGCGTAGGACACGGTCAGACCTACGAGCAGTACTTC. It yields the protein CASSVGHGQTYEQYF. Looking up the rest from reference TRBV5-5 and TRBJ2-7 gives the full variable domain: DAGVTQSPTHLIKTRGQQVTLRCSPISGHKSVSWYQQVLGQGPQFIFQYYEKEERGRGNFPDRFSARQFPNYSSELNVNALLLGDSALYLCASSVGHGQTYEQYFGPGTRLTVT.

V is TRBV6-1 and J is TRBJ1-2; possibly TRBD1 for D (5 bases). Trimming pared 5 bases from V and 4 bases from J, leaving 14 bases between. This CDR3 contains 14 residues. From germline, CDR1 is MNHNS and CDR2 SASEGT. The CDR3 here is CASSKGRALYGYTF. CDR3 nucleotide sequence: TGTGCCAGCAGTAAGGGACGGGCCCTCTATGGCTACACCTTC.

This clone is a singleton in its sample. The rearrangement uses TRBV19 and TRBJ2-7; 7 bases fit TRBD1. The CDR3 length is 15 residues. After removal of 3 bases from V and 3 bases from J, the junction contained 8 bases not matched to a gene. Germline V gene lookup returns CDR1 LNHDA and CDR2 SQIVND (reference sequence). CDR3 nucleotides: TGTGCCAGTAGTATGGGGGACAGCGCCAGCTACGAGCAGTACTTC. Residues: CASSMGDSASYEQYF.

The rearrangement uses TRBV7-9 and TRBJ2-3, with 10 bases identical to TRBD2. There are 14 residues in the CDR3. CDR1 is SEHNR and CDR2 is FQNEAQ in the germline V gene (reference sequence). V lost 10 bases to trimming and J lost 4 bases; unmatched junction nucleotides: 8. The CDR3 sequence is CAIIGLAGADTQYF. The CDR3 region has the DNA TGTGCCATTATTGGGCTAGCGGGGGCAGATACGCAGTATTTT.

In regard to this clone: Distinct nucleotide sequences in the sample also encode this CDR3. The gene calls are TRBV5-1 and TRBJ2-3, with D possibly TRBD1 on 6 matching bases. V lost 0 bases to trimming and J lost 4 bases, with 9 bases between them. CDR3 length equals 14 residues. Germline CDR1 SGHRS, CDR2 YFSETQ. The CDR3 reads CASSLAAGADTQYF. CDR3 in DNA: TGCGCCAGCAGCTTGGCCGCAGGGGCAGATACGCAGTATTTT.

The chain links TRBV2 to TRBJ2-7, with 8 bases lining up with TRBD1. This CDR3 has 14 residues. The V segment lost 4 bases and the J segment 4 bases; nucleotides outside the gene matches: 6. The germline V gene encodes CDR1 SNHLY and CDR2 FYNNEI. The CDR3 protein is CASSARGHSYEQYF. In DNA form, the CDR3 reads TGTGCCAGCAGTGCCAGGGGGCATTCGTACGAGCAGTACTTC.